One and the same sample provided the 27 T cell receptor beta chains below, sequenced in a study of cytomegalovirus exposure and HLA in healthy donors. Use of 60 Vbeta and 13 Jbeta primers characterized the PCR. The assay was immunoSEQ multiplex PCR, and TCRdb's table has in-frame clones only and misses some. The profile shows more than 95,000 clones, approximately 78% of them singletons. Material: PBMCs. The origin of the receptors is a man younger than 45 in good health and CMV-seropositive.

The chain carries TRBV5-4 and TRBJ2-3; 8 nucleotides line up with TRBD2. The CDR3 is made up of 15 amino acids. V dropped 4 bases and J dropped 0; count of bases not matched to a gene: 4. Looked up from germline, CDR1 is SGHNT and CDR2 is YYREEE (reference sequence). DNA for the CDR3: TGTGCCAGCAGCATAAGCGGGAGAAGCACAGATACGCAGTATTTT. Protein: CASSISGRSTDTQYF.

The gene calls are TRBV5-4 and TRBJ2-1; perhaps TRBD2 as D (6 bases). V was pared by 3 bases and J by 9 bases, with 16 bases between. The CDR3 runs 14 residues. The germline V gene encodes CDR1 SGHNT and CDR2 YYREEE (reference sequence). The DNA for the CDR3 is TGTGCCAGCAGCTCCGGGGGTAGCTGGACTGAGCAGTTCTTC. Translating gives CASSSGGSWTEQFF.

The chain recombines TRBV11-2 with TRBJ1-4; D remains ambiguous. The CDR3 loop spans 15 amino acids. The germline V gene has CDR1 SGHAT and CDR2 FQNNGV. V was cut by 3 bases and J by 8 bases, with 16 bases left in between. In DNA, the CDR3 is TGTGCCAGCAGCTTCGAAGGAGTCCCCTGGGAAAAACTGTTTTTT. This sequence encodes CASSFEGVPWEKLFF.

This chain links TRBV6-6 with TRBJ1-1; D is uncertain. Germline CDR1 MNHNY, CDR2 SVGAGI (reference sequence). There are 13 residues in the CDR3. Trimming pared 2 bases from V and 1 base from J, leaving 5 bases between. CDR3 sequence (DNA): TGTGCCAGCAGTTACGGGCAGAACACTGAAGCTTTCTTT. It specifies CASSYGQNTEAFF.

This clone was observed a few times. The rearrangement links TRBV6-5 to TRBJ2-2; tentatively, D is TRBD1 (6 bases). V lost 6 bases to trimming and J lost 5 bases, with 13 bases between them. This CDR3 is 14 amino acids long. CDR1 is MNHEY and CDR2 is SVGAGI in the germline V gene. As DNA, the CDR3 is TGTGCCAGCAGAACCTACAGGGATACCGGGGAGCTGTTTTTT. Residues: CASRTYRDTGELFF.

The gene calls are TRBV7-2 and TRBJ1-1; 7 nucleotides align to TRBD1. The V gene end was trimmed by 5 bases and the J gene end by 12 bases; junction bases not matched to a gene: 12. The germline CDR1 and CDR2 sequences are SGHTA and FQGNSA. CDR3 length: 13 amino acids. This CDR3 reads CASSPIGTAITFF. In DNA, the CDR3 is TGTGCCAGCAGCCCAATTGGGACAGCCATCACTTTCTTT.

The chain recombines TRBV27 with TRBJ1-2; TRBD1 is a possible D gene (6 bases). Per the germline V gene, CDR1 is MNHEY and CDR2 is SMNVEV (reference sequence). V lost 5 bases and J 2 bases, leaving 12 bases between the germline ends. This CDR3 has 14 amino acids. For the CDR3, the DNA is TGTGCCAGCAGTCCACCAGGGGCGAACTATGGCTACACCTTC. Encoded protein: CASSPPGANYGYTF.

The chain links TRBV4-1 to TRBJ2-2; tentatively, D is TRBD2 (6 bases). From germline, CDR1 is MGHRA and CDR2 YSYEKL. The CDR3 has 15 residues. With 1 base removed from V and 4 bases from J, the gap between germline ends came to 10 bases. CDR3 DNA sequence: TGCGCCAGCAGCCAAGTGGGGGGACTCACCGGGGAGCTGTTTTTT. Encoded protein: CASSQVGGLTGELFF.

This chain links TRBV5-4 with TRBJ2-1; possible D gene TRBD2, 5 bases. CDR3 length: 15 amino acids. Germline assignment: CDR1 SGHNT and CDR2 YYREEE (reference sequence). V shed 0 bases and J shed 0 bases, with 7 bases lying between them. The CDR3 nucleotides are TGTGCCAGCAGCTTGGTAGGGAGCTCCTACAATGAGCAGTTCTTC. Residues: CASSLVGSSYNEQFF.

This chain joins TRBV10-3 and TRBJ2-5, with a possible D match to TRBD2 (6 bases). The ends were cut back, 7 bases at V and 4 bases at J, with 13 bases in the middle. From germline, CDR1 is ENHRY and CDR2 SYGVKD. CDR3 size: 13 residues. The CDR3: CAINGGYGETQYF. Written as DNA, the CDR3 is TGTGCCATCAACGGGGGATACGGAGAGACCCAGTACTTC.

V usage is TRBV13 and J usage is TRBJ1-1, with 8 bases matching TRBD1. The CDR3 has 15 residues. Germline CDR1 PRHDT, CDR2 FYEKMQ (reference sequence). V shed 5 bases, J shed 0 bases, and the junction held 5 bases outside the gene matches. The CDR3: CASSEQGAVNTEAFF. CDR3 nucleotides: TGTGCCAGCAGCGAGCAGGGGGCGGTGAACACTGAAGCTTTCTTT.

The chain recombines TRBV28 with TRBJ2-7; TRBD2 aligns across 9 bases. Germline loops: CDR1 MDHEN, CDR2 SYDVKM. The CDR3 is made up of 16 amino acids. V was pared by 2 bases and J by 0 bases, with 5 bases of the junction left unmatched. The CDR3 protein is CASSLSLAGISYEQYF. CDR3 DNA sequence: TGTGCCAGCAGTTTAAGTCTAGCGGGGATCTCCTACGAGCAGTACTTC.

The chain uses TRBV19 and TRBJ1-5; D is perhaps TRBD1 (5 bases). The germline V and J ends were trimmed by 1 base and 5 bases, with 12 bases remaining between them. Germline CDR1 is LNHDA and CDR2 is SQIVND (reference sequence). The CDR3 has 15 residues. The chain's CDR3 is CASSIVGRAYQPQHF. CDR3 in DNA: TGTGCCAGTAGTATAGTCGGCAGGGCCTATCAGCCCCAGCATTTT.

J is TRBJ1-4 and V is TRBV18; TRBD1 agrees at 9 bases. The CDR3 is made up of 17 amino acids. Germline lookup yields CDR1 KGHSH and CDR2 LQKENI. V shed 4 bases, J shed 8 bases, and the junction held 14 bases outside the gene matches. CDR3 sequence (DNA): TGTGCCAGCTCACAGACGACTGGGGGACAGGGCTACGAAAAACTGTTTTTT. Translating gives CASSQTTGGQGYEKLFF.

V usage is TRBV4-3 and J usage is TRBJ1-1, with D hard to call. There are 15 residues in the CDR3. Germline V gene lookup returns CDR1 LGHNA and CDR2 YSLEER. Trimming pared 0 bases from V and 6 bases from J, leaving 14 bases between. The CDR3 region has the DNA TGCGCCAGCAGCCAAGATTCTTGGAGTAGCCCTGAAGCTTTCTTT. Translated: CASSQDSWSSPEAFF.

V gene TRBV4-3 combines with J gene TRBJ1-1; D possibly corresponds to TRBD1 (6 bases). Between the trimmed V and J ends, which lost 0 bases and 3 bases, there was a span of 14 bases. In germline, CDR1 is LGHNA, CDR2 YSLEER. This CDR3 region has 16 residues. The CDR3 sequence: CASSQDDQGSDTEAFF. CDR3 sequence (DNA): TGCGCCAGCAGCCAAGATGATCAGGGGTCGGACACTGAAGCTTTCTTT.

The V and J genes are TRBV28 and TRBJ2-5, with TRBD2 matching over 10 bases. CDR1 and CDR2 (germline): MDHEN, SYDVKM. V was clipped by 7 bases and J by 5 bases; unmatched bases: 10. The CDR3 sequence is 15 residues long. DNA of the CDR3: TGTGCCAGCAACCCAGCGGGAGGGCCTGGGGAGACCCAGTACTTC. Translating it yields CASNPAGGPGETQYF. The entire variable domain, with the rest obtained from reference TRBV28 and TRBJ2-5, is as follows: DVKVTQSSRYLVKRTGEKVFLECVQDMDHENMFWYRQDPGLGLRLIYFSYDVKMKEKGDIPEGYSVSREKKERFSLILESASTNQTSMYLCASNPAGGPGETQYFGPGTRLLVL.

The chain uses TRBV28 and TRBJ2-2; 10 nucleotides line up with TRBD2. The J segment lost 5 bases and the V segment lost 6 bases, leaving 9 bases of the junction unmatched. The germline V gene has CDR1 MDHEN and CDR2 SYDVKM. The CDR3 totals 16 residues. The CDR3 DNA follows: TGTGCCAGCAGCCCCGGGAGCGGGAGGGTTACCGGGGAGCTGTTTTTT. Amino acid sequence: CASSPGSGRVTGELFF.

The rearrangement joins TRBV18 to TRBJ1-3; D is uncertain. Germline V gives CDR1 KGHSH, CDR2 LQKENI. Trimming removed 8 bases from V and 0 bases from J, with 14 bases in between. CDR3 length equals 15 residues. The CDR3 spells CASKRGLISGNTIYF. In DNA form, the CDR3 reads TGTGCCAGCAAACGCGGATTAATCTCTGGAAACACCATATATTTT.

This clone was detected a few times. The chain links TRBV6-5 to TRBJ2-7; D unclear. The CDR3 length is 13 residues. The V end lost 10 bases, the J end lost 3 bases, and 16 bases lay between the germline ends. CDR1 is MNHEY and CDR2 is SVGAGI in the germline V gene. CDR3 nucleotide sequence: TGTGCCAAACTGGCAGAACAGTACTACGAGCAGTACTTC. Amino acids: CAKLAEQYYEQYF.

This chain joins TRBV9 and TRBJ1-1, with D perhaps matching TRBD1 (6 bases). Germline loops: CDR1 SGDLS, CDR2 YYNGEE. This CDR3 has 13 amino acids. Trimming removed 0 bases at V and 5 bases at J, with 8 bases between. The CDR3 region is CASSVEGETEAFF. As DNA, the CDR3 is TGTGCCAGCAGCGTAGAGGGGGAAACTGAAGCTTTCTTT.

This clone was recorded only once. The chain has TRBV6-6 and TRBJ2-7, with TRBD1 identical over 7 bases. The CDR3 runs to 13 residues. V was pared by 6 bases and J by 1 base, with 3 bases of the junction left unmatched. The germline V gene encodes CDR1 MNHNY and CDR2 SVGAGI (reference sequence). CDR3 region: CASRVRGSYEQYF. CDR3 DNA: TGTGCCAGCAGGGTCAGGGGGTCCTACGAGCAGTACTTC.

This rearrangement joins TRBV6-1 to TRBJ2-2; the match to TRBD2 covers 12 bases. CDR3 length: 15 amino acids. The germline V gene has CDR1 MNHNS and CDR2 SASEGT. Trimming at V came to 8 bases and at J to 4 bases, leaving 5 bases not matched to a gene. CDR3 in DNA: TGTGCCAGCCTAAAACTAGCGGGAGGCACCGGGGAGCTGTTTTTT. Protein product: CASLKLAGGTGELFF.

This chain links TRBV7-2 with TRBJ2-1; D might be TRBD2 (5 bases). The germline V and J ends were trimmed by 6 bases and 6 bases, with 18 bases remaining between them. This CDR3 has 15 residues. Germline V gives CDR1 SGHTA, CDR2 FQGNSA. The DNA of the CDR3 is TGTGCCAGCAGGGAGAGGGCCCTGGTCTCCAATGAGCAGTTCTTC. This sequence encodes CASRERALVSNEQFF. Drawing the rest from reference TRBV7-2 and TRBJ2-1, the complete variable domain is GAGVSQSPSNKVTEKGKDVELRCDPISGHTALYWYRQSLGQGLEFLIYFQGNSAPDKSGLPSDRFSAERTGGSVSTLTIQRTQQEDSAVYLCASRERALVSNEQFFGPGTRLTVL.

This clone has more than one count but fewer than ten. Here the CDR3 reads CARSIGQAMNTEAFF. The CDR3 region has the DNA TGTGCCAGAAGCATAGGACAGGCCATGAACACTGAAGCTTTCTTT. The chain joins TRBV5-3 to TRBJ1-1; 7 bases agree with TRBD1. TRBV5-3 falls under the ORF class, with uncertain function. The CDR3 totals 15 residues. V gave up 4 bases and J gave up 0 bases; unmatched junction bases: 6.

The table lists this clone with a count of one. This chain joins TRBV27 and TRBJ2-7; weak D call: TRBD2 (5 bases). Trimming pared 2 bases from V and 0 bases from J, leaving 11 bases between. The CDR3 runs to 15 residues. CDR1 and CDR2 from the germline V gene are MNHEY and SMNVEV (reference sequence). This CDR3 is CASSLVGGGSYEQYF. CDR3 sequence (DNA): TGTGCCAGCAGTTTAGTAGGCGGAGGCTCCTACGAGCAGTACTTC.

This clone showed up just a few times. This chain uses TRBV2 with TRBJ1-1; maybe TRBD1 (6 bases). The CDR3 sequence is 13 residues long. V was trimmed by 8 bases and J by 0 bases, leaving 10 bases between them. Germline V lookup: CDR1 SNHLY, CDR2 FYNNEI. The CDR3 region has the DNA TGTGCCAGCTTCGGACAGCTGAACACTGAAGCTTTCTTT. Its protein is CASFGQLNTEAFF.